The next 25 T cell receptor beta chains were all read from a single sample in a study of cytomegalovirus exposure and HLA in healthy donors. It was with 60 Vbeta and 13 Jbeta primers that the PCR ran. This table comes from immunoSEQ multiplex PCR, and its TCRdb copy is limited to in-frame clones, with some not included. The data show about 170,000 clones, with about 88% seen just once and approximately 2.3% held by the top ten. Sequenced: PBMCs. These receptors came from a man younger than 30 in good health and CMV-seropositive.

V is TRBV6-5 and J is TRBJ2-2; TRBD2 might be the D (6 bases). The V end lost 8 bases, the J end lost 4 bases, and 11 bases lay between the germline ends. Germline assignment: CDR1 MNHEY and CDR2 SVGAGI. This CDR3 has 13 amino acids. The CDR3: CASERASTGELFF. The DNA of the CDR3 is TGTGCCAGCGAGCGGGCGTCCACCGGGGAGCTGTTTTTT.

The V and J genes are TRBV19 and TRBJ2-2, with 9 bases aligning to TRBD1. V lost 1 base to trimming and J lost 1 base; unmatched junction nucleotides: 1. The CDR3 extends over 16 amino acids. The V gene's germline CDR1 is LNHDA and CDR2 SQIVND (reference sequence). The CDR3 loop reads CASSIGDRVNTGELFF. CDR3 in DNA: TGTGCCAGTAGTATAGGGGACAGGGTGAACACCGGGGAGCTGTTTTTT.

Remarks on this clone: Other DNA sequences of this sample code for an identical CDR3. The chain employs TRBV7-8 and TRBJ1-1; 10 nucleotides line up with TRBD1. Looked up from germline, CDR1 is SGHVS and CDR2 is FQNEAQ. Germline trimming cut 5 bases from V and 3 bases from J; bases unmatched to any gene: 6. The CDR3 runs to 15 residues. In DNA, the CDR3 is TGTGCCAGCAGCCCCTCCGGACAGGGGGACACTGAAGCTTTCTTT. It yields the protein CASSPSGQGDTEAFF.

The chain couples TRBV15 to TRBJ2-3; D might be TRBD2 (6 bases). Germline values: CDR1 LNHNV, CDR2 YYDKDF (reference sequence). The CDR3 sequence is 15 residues long. Trimming removed 4 bases from V and 0 bases from J, with 11 bases in between. The chain's CDR3 is CATSTRGDSTDTQYF. CDR3 coding DNA: TGTGCCACCAGCACACGCGGGGATAGCACAGATACGCAGTATTTT.

Note on this clone: This CDR3 is also generated by other DNA sequences in the sample. This rearrangement joins TRBV5-4 to TRBJ2-7; 8 bases agree with TRBD1. The ends lost 4 bases at V and 3 bases at J; junction bases unmatched: 3. Germline CDR1 and CDR2: SGHNT and YYREEE (reference sequence). The CDR3 is made up of 13 amino acids. The CDR3 sequence: CASSLGQDYEQYF. Here the CDR3 DNA reads TGTGCCAGCAGCCTGGGACAGGACTACGAGCAGTACTTC.

A single count supports this clone. This chain links TRBV7-2 with TRBJ1-2, with no clear D. Looked up from germline, CDR1 is SGHTA and CDR2 is FQGNSA. The V end was cut by 5 bases, the J end by 4 bases, with 8 bases between. The length of the CDR3 is 12 residues. The CDR3, as DNA: TGTGCCAGCAGCGCGTCCCGCTATGGCTACACCTTC. Translation gives CASSASRYGYTF.

This rearrangement joins TRBV9 to TRBJ1-6; weak D call: TRBD1 (6 bases). Trimming shortened V by 4 bases and J by 8 bases, and 16 bases separated the two germline ends. This CDR3 has 15 residues. Germline V gives CDR1 SGDLS, CDR2 YYNGEE. CDR3 region: CASSPEGGDYSPLHF. The CDR3 DNA reads TGTGCCAGCAGCCCGGAGGGGGGGGACTATTCACCCCTCCACTTT.

This chain's CDR3 is CASSFSALEKLFF. The DNA for the CDR3 is TGTGCCAGCAGTTTCAGCGCGCTTGAAAAACTGTTTTTT. This chain joins TRBV6-5 and TRBJ1-4; no clear D gene. This CDR3 region has 13 residues. Germline loops: CDR1 MNHEY, CDR2 SVGAGI. The V end lost 4 bases, the J end lost 7 bases, and 10 bases lay between the germline ends.

V gene TRBV6-1 combines with J gene TRBJ2-7, with unresolved D. The CDR3 has 10 residues. The V gene's germline CDR1 is MNHNS and CDR2 SASEGT. Between the trimmed V and J ends, which lost 6 bases and 3 bases, there was a span of 3 bases. The CDR3: CASSLYEQYF. CDR3 DNA: TGTGCCAGCAGCCTCTACGAGCAGTACTTC.

The J gene is TRBJ2-6, the V gene TRBV7-8; D perhaps matches TRBD1 (6 bases). The CDR3 runs to 15 residues. V was shortened by 5 bases and J by 5 bases, with 13 bases between the two germline ends. Germline CDR1 SGHVS, CDR2 FQNEAQ. In nucleotides, the CDR3 is TGTGCCAGCAGCACCGCCACAGGGCGGGCCAACGTCCTGACTTTC. It is translated as CASSTATGRANVLTF.

The rearrangement links TRBV19 to TRBJ1-1, with D possibly TRBD1 on 6 matching bases. The V end was cut by 8 bases, the J end by 0 bases, with 16 bases between. The CDR3 sequence is 15 residues long. Germline assignment: CDR1 LNHDA and CDR2 SQIVND (reference sequence). The CDR3 sequence: CASRSGGTLNTEAFF. CDR3 bases: TGTGCCAGTCGGAGTGGGGGCACTTTGAACACTGAAGCTTTCTTT.

The chain has TRBV4-1 and TRBJ2-7, with D possibly matching TRBD1 (5 bases). Germline CDR1 is MGHRA and CDR2 is YSYEKL. The CDR3 has 15 residues. V gave up 4 bases and J gave up 5 bases, with 18 bases separating them. The chain's CDR3 is CASSRPDVQGDEQYF. The CDR3 DNA reads TGCGCCAGCAGCCGTCCTGACGTTCAGGGTGACGAGCAGTACTTC.

V usage is TRBV11-2 and J usage is TRBJ1-4, with a tentative D call TRBD1 (5 bases). The CDR3 is 16 residues long. Trimming pared 2 bases from V and 3 bases from J, leaving 13 bases between. CDR1 SGHAT and CDR2 FQNNGV come from the germline V gene. The CDR3 region has the DNA TGTGCCAGCAGCTTAAGGGGCGGGGGAGCTAATGAAAAACTGTTTTTT. Its protein is CASSLRGGGANEKLFF.

CDR3 nucleotides: TGTGCCAGCAGCTTGGTACAGGCAGCCGGGGGCTATGGCTACACCTTC. Its translation is CASSLVQAAGGYGYTF. The gene calls are TRBV5-5 and TRBJ1-2; possible D gene TRBD1, 5 bases. The CDR3 contains 16 residues. V dropped 0 bases and J dropped 4 bases, with 16 bases sitting between them. Germline loops: CDR1 SGHKS, CDR2 YYEKEE (reference sequence).

The chain has TRBV6-1 and TRBJ1-2, with D maybe TRBD1 (5 bases). Deletions cut 2 bases from V and 6 bases from J, with 16 bases between. Germline CDR1 is MNHNS and CDR2 is SASEGT. The CDR3 loop spans 15 amino acids. CDR3 residues: CASSEISVSGHGYTF. Written as DNA, the CDR3 is TGTGCCAGCAGTGAAATCAGTGTTTCAGGGCATGGCTACACCTTC.

This clone has a handful of counts. The V and J genes are TRBV7-6 and TRBJ2-1; D perhaps matches TRBD2 (6 bases). The V gene lost 4 bases and the J gene lost 5 bases, with 21 bases spanning the gap. This CDR3 region has 17 residues. Germline CDR1 reads SGHVS; CDR2 reads FNYEAQ. The CDR3 sequence: CASSSEFRGFVDNEQFF. The CDR3 coding sequence is TGTGCCAGCAGCTCCGAATTTCGGGGGTTCGTCGACAATGAGCAGTTCTTC.

The chain is built from TRBV6-1 and TRBJ1-6; D is uncertain. V was cut by 4 bases and J by 5 bases, with 6 bases left in between. This CDR3 has 13 amino acids. Germline V gene lookup returns CDR1 MNHNS and CDR2 SASEGT. The CDR3 here is CASSGQNNSPLHF. In DNA form, the CDR3 reads TGTGCCAGCAGTGGACAAAATAATTCACCCCTCCACTTT.

V is TRBV18 and J is TRBJ2-7; D is perhaps TRBD1 (6 bases). V gave up 4 bases and J gave up 4 bases, with 11 bases separating them. The CDR3 contains 13 residues. Germline V gene data show CDR1 as KGHSH and CDR2 as LQKENI. The DNA for the CDR3 is TGTGCCAGCTCACAGGGGCAGGGGTACGAGCAGTACTTC. Translation gives CASSQGQGYEQYF. The whole variable domain, filled in from reference TRBV18 and TRBJ2-7, reads NAGVMQNPRHLVRRRGQEARLRCSPMKGHSHVYWYRQLPEEGLKFMVYLQKENIIDESGMPKERFSAEFPKEGPSILRIQQVVRGDSAAYFCASSQGQGYEQYFGPGTRLTVT.

This chain uses TRBV29-1 with TRBJ1-5; TRBD1 agrees at 9 bases. Germline CDR1 is SQVTM and CDR2 is ANQGSEA. The CDR3 totals 14 residues. Unmatched junction bases numbered 6, after V lost 3 bases and J lost 6 bases. The CDR3 DNA sequence: TGCAGCGTTGAGGGACAGGGTGACGGTCAGCCCCAGCATTTT. It encodes CSVEGQGDGQPQHF.

This clone was seen just once. The chain joins TRBV19 to TRBJ2-3; 10 bases fit TRBD2. Germline CDR1 reads LNHDA; CDR2 reads SQIVND (reference sequence). CDR3 size: 14 residues. V lost 5 bases, J lost 5 bases, and 4 bases stayed unmatched. Here the CDR3 reads CASSLAGVIDTQYF. In DNA, the CDR3 is TGTGCCAGTAGTCTAGCGGGGGTTATAGATACGCAGTATTTT.

The V gene is TRBV7-2, the J gene TRBJ1-2, with a tentative D call TRBD1 (5 bases). Germline lookup yields CDR1 SGHTA and CDR2 FQGNSA. Trimming removed 0 bases at V and 4 bases at J, with 21 bases between. This CDR3 contains 18 residues. Here the CDR3 reads CASSLALTGIPGGYGYTF. Written as DNA, the CDR3 is TGTGCCAGCAGCTTAGCTTTAACCGGGATCCCCGGGGGCTATGGCTACACCTTC.

The genes are TRBV10-3 and TRBJ1-5; D call uncertain. This CDR3 is 16 amino acids long. In germline, CDR1 is ENHRY, CDR2 SYGVKD. V lost 6 bases, J lost 6 bases, and 21 bases lay in between. The CDR3 coding sequence is TGTGCCATCAGCGACGGGTCCGAGGGTAGAGCTCAGCCCCAGCATTTT. Translated, it gives CAISDGSEGRAQPQHF.

V and J are TRBV5-6 and TRBJ2-3, with 9 nucleotides matching TRBD2. V lost 0 bases and J lost 4; bases outside the gene matches: 3. Germline assignment: CDR1 SGHDT and CDR2 YYEEEE. The CDR3 loop spans 15 amino acids. DNA for the CDR3: TGTGCCAGCAGCTTGGCCCTAGCGGGGCCAGATACGCAGTATTTT. Protein: CASSLALAGPDTQYF.

This clone was seen once. J is TRBJ2-2 and V is TRBV5-4; D gene unclear. The CDR3 has 12 residues. The V end was cut by 2 bases, the J end by 6 bases, with 5 bases between. Germline loops: CDR1 SGHNT, CDR2 YYREEE (reference sequence). CDR3 DNA sequence: TGTGCCAGCAGCTTTCCGTCCGGGGAGCTGTTTTTT. Translated: CASSFPSGELFF.

The gene calls are TRBV12-1 and TRBJ1-5. TRBV12-1 is a known pseudogene. This CDR3 contains 12 residues. CDR3 protein: CASSFDGQPQHF. The CDR3 nucleotides are TGTGCCAGCAGCTTTGACGGTCAGCCCCAGCATTTT.